This T cell receptor beta chain was sequenced during a study of T and B cells in COVID-19 patients. Across the whole study: The recovered cohort's median age was about 31 years, versus about 63 years in active infection. Of 20 to 25 active-infection patients, over 9 were critically ill with mechanical ventilation or extracorporeal membrane oxygenation.

TRB rearrangements were amplified by multiplex PCR with BIOMED2 TRB-A/B primers. MiXCR was run by TCRdb on the multiplex PCR reads, yielding one entry per CDR3 protein. The repertoire consists of about 9,500 distinct CDR3 sequences, with around 27% occurring once and the leading ten covering under 30%. This clonotype was picked up a small number of times. Its specificity is not known. Each TRB amplification used roughly 220-550 ng of genomic DNA from blood. Study observations and caveats: Exclusive to the recovered cohort were some 2,500 TCR clusters, roughly 34 of them with low generation probability. Symptomatic-phase blood samples from mildly ill patients and early samples from severe cases were scarce.

Germline V gene data show CDR1 as SGHAT and CDR2 as FQNNGV. V was clipped by 4 bases and J by 7 bases; unmatched bases: 5. This CDR3 has 14 residues. Sequenced sample: blood. The source of this sequence is a human donor who had recovered from COVID-19. The rearrangement uses TRBV11-2 and TRBJ1-4, with 8 bases fitting TRBD1. CDR3 protein: CASSYGQGSEKLFF. In DNA form, the CDR3 reads TGTGCCAGCAGCTATGGACAGGGTTCTGAAAAACTGTTTTTT.